This TCR beta chain was sequenced in a study of OX40 agonist ivuxolimab in advanced cancers. Study-wide context: Ivuxolimab, which targeted the costimulatory receptor OX40 (CD134), was an agonistic, fully human IgG2 monoclonal antibody. In the dose-escalation cohort, around four fifths of patients were male, and the mean age was around 65 years with a range of about 20 to 80. The paper describes the monotherapy dose-escalation part (N = 52 patients) of the phase I trial of ivuxolimab. Prior anti-PD-1, anti-PD-L1 or anti-CTLA-4 therapy was permitted, and 40% to 50% of dose-escalation patients had received checkpoint inhibitors. The purpose of peripheral TCRbeta sequencing was to test whether ivuxolimab changed TCR sequence diversity and led to clonal T-cell expansion. Partial responses were achieved by three dose-escalation patients, of whom one had hepatocellular carcinoma and two had cutaneous melanoma. Among the 50 to 55 dose-escalation patients, about 20 had hepatocellular carcinoma, 15 or so melanoma, 9 renal cell carcinoma and 9 head and neck cancer. Intravenous ivuxolimab was administered to patients every 2 weeks at six dose levels: 0.01, 0.1, 0.3, 1.5, 3 and 10 mg/kg. The paper's findings and limits, for the study overall: At doses of 0.1 to 3.0 mg/kg, clonal expansion of both CD4+ and CD8+ T cells in blood was seen between baseline and week 6. Low levels of normalized T-cell clonal expansion were also seen in some patients who did not respond. Partial responders in the 0.1-3.0 mg/kg groups had among the lowest normalized peripheral clonal expansion, especially among CD8+ T cells. After ivuxolimab, more expanded clones were found on average in CD8+ T cells than in CD4+ T cells. Antigen specificity was not determined for the clonally expanded peripheral T cells.

Patients with autoimmune disease history or receiving systemic immunosuppression were excluded from the trial. In every dose cohort, peripheral blood was drawn for TCR sequencing at baseline, cycle 4 day 1, and cycle 7 day 1. Samples were obtained from an open-label, multicenter, first-in-human phase I dose-escalation trial of ivuxolimab. The trial enrolled adults with locally advanced or metastatic head and neck squamous cell, hepatocellular, melanoma or renal cell carcinoma. CD4+ and CD8+ T cells were sorted separately from peripheral blood before TCR sequencing. CDR1 and CDR2, per the germline V gene, are ENHRY and SYGVKD. The V end gives up 2 bases and the J end 1 base, leaving 4 bases in the junction not matched to a gene. The CDR3 runs 15 amino acids, cysteine and phenylalanine included. The entry retains the CDR3 DNA only, 45 bases that are in frame from base 1. Genomic DNA was isolated from the sorted cells so that the TCRbeta CDR3 region could be sequenced. The immunoSEQ Assay was used to sequence the TCRbeta CDR3 regions. TCRdb carries this immuneACCESS record with in-frame sequences only. Its versions omit some clonotypes, under half of them owing to an unresolved V gene in the studies checked, with the rest unexplained. Within this sample are over 45,000 clones, with 65% to 85% of them counted one time only. The top ten hold roughly 1.5% of the sample.

As for this clone: Its antigen is currently not known. No much larger clonotype is one base removed from it; base qualities were not supplied.

The sequence derives from an adult with an advanced solid tumor such as melanoma, head and neck, liver or kidney cancer. The rearrangement combines TRBV10-3 with TRBJ1-1; a stretch of 7 junction bases matches TRBD1. This specimen consisted of CD4+ or CD8+ T cells sorted from blood, obtained in a trial of the OX40 agonist ivuxolimab. The CDR3 reads CAISEQGGTNTEAFF. The DNA sequence follows: TGTGCCATCAGTGAGCAGGGGGGCACGAACACTGAAGCTTTCTTT.